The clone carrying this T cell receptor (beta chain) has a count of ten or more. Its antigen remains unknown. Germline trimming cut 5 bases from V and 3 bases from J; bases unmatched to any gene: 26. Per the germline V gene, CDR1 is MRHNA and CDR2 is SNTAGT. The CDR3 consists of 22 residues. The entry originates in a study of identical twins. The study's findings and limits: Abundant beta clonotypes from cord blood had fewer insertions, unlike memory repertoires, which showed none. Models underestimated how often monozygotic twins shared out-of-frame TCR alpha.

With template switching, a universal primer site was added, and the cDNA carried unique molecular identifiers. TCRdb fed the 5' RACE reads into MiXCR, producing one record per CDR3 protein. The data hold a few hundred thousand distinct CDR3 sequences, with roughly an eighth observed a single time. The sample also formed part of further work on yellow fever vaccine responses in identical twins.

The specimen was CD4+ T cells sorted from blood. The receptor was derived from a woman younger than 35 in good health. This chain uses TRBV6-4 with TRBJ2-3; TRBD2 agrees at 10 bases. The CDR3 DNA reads TGTGCCAGCAGTCACCAGTTCGGACACTCTACCCGGCCTAGCGGGAGTACAGATACGCAGTATTTT. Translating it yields CASSHQFGHSTRPSGSTDTQYF.